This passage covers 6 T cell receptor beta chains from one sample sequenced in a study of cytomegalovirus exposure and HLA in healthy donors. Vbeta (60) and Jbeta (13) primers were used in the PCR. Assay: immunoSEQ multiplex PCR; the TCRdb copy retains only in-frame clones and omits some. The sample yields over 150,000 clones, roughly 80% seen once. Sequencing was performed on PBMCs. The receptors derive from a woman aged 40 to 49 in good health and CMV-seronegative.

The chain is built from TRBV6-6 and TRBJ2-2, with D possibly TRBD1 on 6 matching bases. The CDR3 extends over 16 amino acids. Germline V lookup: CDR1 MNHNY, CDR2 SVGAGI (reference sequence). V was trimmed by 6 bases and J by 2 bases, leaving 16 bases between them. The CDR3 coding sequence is TGTGCCAGCAGCTCACCTCGGACAGACAACACCGGGGAGCTGTTTTTT. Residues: CASSSPRTDNTGELFF.

The CDR3 here is CASSGGGTSHTTGELFF. The CDR3, as DNA: TGTGCCAGTAGTGGGGGGGGGACTAGCCATACCACCGGGGAGCTGTTTTTT. J is TRBJ2-2 and V is TRBV19; TRBD2 aligns across 9 bases. Germline V gives CDR1 LNHDA, CDR2 SQIVND (reference sequence). CDR3 size: 17 residues. With 5 bases clipped from V and 4 bases from J, the junction kept 11 bases outside the gene matches.

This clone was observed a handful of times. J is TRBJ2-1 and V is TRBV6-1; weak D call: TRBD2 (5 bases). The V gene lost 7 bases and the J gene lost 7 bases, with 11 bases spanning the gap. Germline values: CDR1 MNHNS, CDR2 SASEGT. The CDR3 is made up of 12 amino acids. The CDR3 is CASTRSGNEQFF. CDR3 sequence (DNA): TGTGCCAGCACCCGGTCGGGGAATGAGCAGTTCTTC.

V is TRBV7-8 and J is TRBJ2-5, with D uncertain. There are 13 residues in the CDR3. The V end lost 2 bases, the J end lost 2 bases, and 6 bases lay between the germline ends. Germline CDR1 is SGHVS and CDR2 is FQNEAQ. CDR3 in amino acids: CASSLLEQETQYF. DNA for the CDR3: TGTGCCAGCAGCTTACTAGAGCAAGAGACCCAGTACTTC.

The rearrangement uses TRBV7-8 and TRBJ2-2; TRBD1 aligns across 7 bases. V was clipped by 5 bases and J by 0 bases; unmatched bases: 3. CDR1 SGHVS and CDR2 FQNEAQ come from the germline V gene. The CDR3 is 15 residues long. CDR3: CASSLGTANTGELFF. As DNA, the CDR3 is TGTGCCAGCAGCCTAGGGACAGCGAACACCGGGGAGCTGTTTTTT.

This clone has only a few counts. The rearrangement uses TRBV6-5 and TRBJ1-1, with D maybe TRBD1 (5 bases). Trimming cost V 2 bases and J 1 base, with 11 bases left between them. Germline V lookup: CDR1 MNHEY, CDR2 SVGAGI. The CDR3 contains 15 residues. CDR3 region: CASSYRGLGNTEAFF. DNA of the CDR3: TGTGCCAGCAGTTACCGGGGACTGGGGAACACTGAAGCTTTCTTT.